The 5 T cell receptor beta chains below all came from one sample that was sequenced in a study of cytomegalovirus exposure and HLA in healthy donors. The protocol was immunoSEQ multiplex PCR, while the TCRdb copy is restricted to in-frame clones and leaves out a portion. Of about 130,000 clones listed, about 88% are singletons. The sample was PBMCs. The receptors derive from a woman under 30 in good health and CMV-seronegative.

V is TRBV6-6 and J is TRBJ1-2, with D unresolved. The CDR3 spans 14 residues. Per the germline V gene, CDR1 is MNHNY and CDR2 is SVGAGI (reference sequence). V was trimmed by 2 bases and J by 8 bases, leaving 15 bases between them. The CDR3 region has the DNA TGTGCCAGCAGTTACGGCAGGTCTCGGGAAGGCTACACCTTC. Its translation is CASSYGRSREGYTF.

The chain couples TRBV15 to TRBJ2-7, with 9 bases fitting TRBD1. V shed 2 bases, J shed 5 bases, and the junction held 13 bases outside the gene matches. The CDR3 loop spans 17 amino acids. The germline gives CDR1 LNHNV, CDR2 YYDKDF (reference sequence). CDR3 DNA: TGTGCCACCAGCAGACGTATCCTTTGGGACAGGGCTCACGAGCAGTACTTC. This translates into CATSRRILWDRAHEQYF.

The V gene is TRBV27, the J gene TRBJ2-7; 8 bases fit TRBD2. Trimming took 6 bases from V and 2 from J; bases not matched to a gene: 9. Germline loops: CDR1 MNHEY, CDR2 SMNVEV (reference sequence). CDR3 length: 15 amino acids. The CDR3 protein is CASRLAGGPPYEQYF. The CDR3 DNA is TGTGCCAGCAGGCTCGCGGGGGGACCTCCCTACGAGCAGTACTTC.

The chain couples TRBV9 to TRBJ2-7; a possible D gene is TRBD1 (5 bases). The germline CDR1 and CDR2 sequences are SGDLS and YYNGEE. CDR3 length: 14 residues. V was cut by 3 bases and J by 3 bases, with 13 bases left in between. The CDR3 DNA sequence: TGTGCCAGCAGCGCCTCACCAGGGAACTACGAGCAGTACTTC. It translates to CASSASPGNYEQYF.

CDR3 amino acids: CASSLRAGPLSNQPQHF. CDR3 in DNA: TGTGCCAGCAGTTTAAGGGCGGGGCCTTTGAGCAATCAGCCCCAGCATTTT. The rearrangement uses TRBV27 and TRBJ1-5; a weak D match, TRBD1 (5 bases). Trimming removed 2 bases at V and 1 base at J, with 15 bases between. Per the germline V gene, CDR1 is MNHEY and CDR2 is SMNVEV (reference sequence). This CDR3 is 17 amino acids long.